This T cell receptor (beta chain) was documented in a study of post-analysis software for immune sequencing data. Carried by the TCR beta cDNA libraries were unique molecular identifiers. MiXCR, applied by TCRdb to the PCR reads, yields one record per CDR3 protein. This repertoire shows around 150,000 distinct CDR3 sequences, roughly 40% found once; its top ten account for under 30%. Germline CDR1 is SNHLY and CDR2 is FYNNEI. Unmatched junction bases numbered 11, after V lost 6 bases and J lost 7 bases. The CDR3 sequence is 14 residues long. The chain uses TRBV2 and TRBJ1-2; TRBD1 aligns across 7 bases. This receptor was identified in a girl aged 10 to 17 with multiple sclerosis. Sequenced here: blood, sampled after autologous hematopoietic stem cell transplantation. DNA for the CDR3: TGTGCCAGCAGAGGGGACAGTCGGTTCTTTGGCTACACCTTC. Translating it yields CASRGDSRFFGYTF.